What follows is one T cell receptor (beta chain) and its context. The antigen remains undetermined. This specimen belongs to a study of T cell repertoires in cytomegalovirus infection. Study at large: Recently identified HLA-C-restricted and well-studied HLA-B-restricted CMV epitopes were used. A matching HLA type, together with CMV infection, was signaled by public TCR beta signatures. Points from the study as a whole: Dominating the ex vivo response were TCR beta clonotypes that were CMV-specific and HLA-C-restricted. Based on cumulative public TCR beta family frequency, carriers of CMV plus the relevant HLA were identified.

TCRdb reprocessed the reads via MiXCR and lists one record per CDR3 protein. Of about 920,000 distinct CDR3 sequences listed, approximately 31% were seen once; the top ten hold roughly 13%. The CDR3 is made up of 15 amino acids. Trimming removed 2 bases from V and 3 bases from J; junction bases left unmatched: 7. Germline V gene data show CDR1 as MNHEY and CDR2 as SVGEGT. The chain carries TRBV6-2 or TRBV6-3 and TRBJ2-7; TRBD1 aligns across 7 bases. This sequence originates from a human donor in good health (CMV status not recorded). Some clones in this sample may be carry-over from other donors' samples. The starting material was cultured CD8+ T cells from PBMCs, obtained from culture after CMV antigen stimulation. The CDR3 sequence: CASSYTSTGIYEQYV. The CDR3 bases are TGTGCCAGCAGTTACACTTCGACAGGGATCTACGAGCAGTACGTC.